This T cell receptor (beta chain) was sequenced during a study of regulatory T cells in long-lasting Graves disease (dated by TCRdb to the early 2020s). Turning to the overall study: Newly diagnosed Graves' disease patients had taken antithyroid drugs for less than 3 months. Patients with persistent Graves' disease were compared with patients with newly diagnosed Graves' disease using TCR sequencing and RNA sequencing of peripheral blood. The study took place in China and was registered as a clinical trial. A total of 33 samples were covered by TCR sequencing, comprising some 13 persistent and around 20 newly diagnosed Graves' disease patients.

The CDR3 spans 16 residues, from the cysteine through the phenylalanine. CDR3 DNA only is kept here, 48 bases in frame from base 1. Per the germline V gene (reference sequence), DFQATT is the CDR1 and SNEGSKA is the CDR2. V and J are trimmed by 1 base and 5 bases, and the gene matches miss 6 bases of the junction. Library method: multiplex PCR. The run used an Illumina HiSeq 4000. iRepertoire HTBI primers and Arm-PCR amplification of CDR3 regions were used to construct TCR beta libraries. PCR products were gel purified before sequencing. Per the source publication's procedure: A total of fewer than 65 TRBV and 14 TRBJ segments were identified across samples and were used for gene usage analysis of CDR3 amino acid clonotypes. COPE and FqMerger were used to merge the filtered high-quality paired reads into contigs. BLAST was used to align contigs to IMGT TRBV, TRBD and TRBJ reference genes, with CDR3 defined following IMGT. Highly expanded clones were defined as clonotypes with a frequency above 0.1%. Repertoire diversity was measured by Shannon entropy, and V-J evenness by the Gini coefficient. A clonotype was considered public if more than one individual shared it. Through fastp at Q25 and MiXCR, TCRdb rebuilt clones from the public reads, retaining in-frame beta chains. Entries are consolidated by CDR3 protein sequence, retaining the most common genes and DNA. None of the V and J calls come from the authors' own analysis; TCRdb made them. The sample yields roughly 350,000 distinct CDR3 sequences; over 15% were counted once. The ten largest clonotypes hold 25% to 30% of the sample.

The intended sense of this specimen's time point label: newly diagnosed GD, antithyroid drugs for less than 3 months. For both TCR sequencing and RNA sequencing, RNA was extracted from PBMCs using TRIzol. The diagnosis of Graves' disease was made according to American Thyroid Association guidelines. Recruitment of patients was carried out at an endocrinology department in Xi'an, China. Each patient gave 8.5 to 9.5 milliliters of peripheral blood, collected in an EDTA anticoagulant tube. PBMCs were isolated by Ficoll Paque Plus density gradient separation without further T cell sorting. RNA quality was checked with an Agilent 2100 Bioanalyzer and agarose gel, and concentration with a NanoDrop 2000. What the research found in general, with its limitations: Compared with newly diagnosed patients, persistent Graves' disease patients had lower TCR Shannon entropy and fewer highly expanded clones, which suggests clonal expansion. As a limitation, the authors acknowledged that the small sample size may reduce accuracy. Persistent patients shared more public clonotypes among themselves (2,741) than newly diagnosed patients did (roughly 920). Because the primary lesion, thyroid tissue, could not be accessed, the study looked at peripheral blood alone. Sequencing and analysis were restricted to the TCR beta chain. TRBV28, TRBJ1-2 and TRBJ2-5 were preferentially used in persistent disease, while TRBV20-1 and TRBJ2-1 were favored in newly diagnosed disease.

This clonotype has at least ten counts. What antigen it recognizes has not been identified. One base away there is no much larger clone; base qualities are not given. These data also featured in a second study, about T cells in Graves' hyperthyroidism and ophthalmopathy. Reported in the second study: Stable Graves' hyperthyroidism was defined as no progression to ophthalmopathy during 18 months of follow-up. Hyperthyroidism patients were newly diagnosed, had a disease duration of under 2 months, and were aged 18 to 65 years. Patients with uncontrolled infections, other autoimmune diseases, pregnancy or lactation were excluded. Diagnoses were established on the basis of clinical symptoms, serum thyroxine and TRAb, thyroid ultrasound, and orbital computed tomography. The first round of RT-PCR for the TCR CDR3 was performed with the HTBI primer set and the Qiagen OneStep RT-PCR kit. Most expanded thyroid clonotypes (frequency above 0.001) were also detected in blood, a finding suggesting that blood repertoires may reflect thyroid immune responses. Ophthalmopathy was separated from stable hyperthyroidism by a 13 V-J signature model, with 87.88% sensitivity and 81% to 82% specificity obtained in cross-validation and 80%/75% obtained in testing. In validation, the model predicted progression to ophthalmopathy a median of around 6.5 months before onset, with over 60% sensitivity and about 72% specificity. To identify TCR V-J signatures that set the groups apart, the researchers used a discovery cohort of 100 or so patients, made up of around 40 with Graves' ophthalmopathy and some 55 with stable Graves' hyperthyroidism. Whether ophthalmopathy could be predicted prospectively was tested in an independent validation cohort made up of under 20 hyperthyroidism patients plus 17 patients who later progressed to ophthalmopathy. The 85 to 100 discovery patients were divided at random into training and test sets in a 7:3 ratio. The study also compared thyroid tissue and blood T-cell repertoires from about six Graves' hyperthyroidism patients. After sampling, hyperthyroidism patients received methimazole starting at 30 mg daily, and ophthalmopathy patients received high-dose intravenous methylprednisolone. Libraries were constructed in a second round of multiplex PCR, after which size selection and purification were carried out. The libraries were sequenced on an Illumina HiSeq2000 using paired-end 100 bp reads. SOAPnuke was used to process the raw data, with reads discarded if the reads contained adapters or uncalled bases, had a mean Phred below 15, or lacked an exact constant-primer or identifier match. High-quality paired reads were merged with COPE v1.2.5, and unique nucleotide sequences were defined as clonotypes. MiTCR v1.1 was used to align clonotypes to the IMGT TRBV, TRBD and TRBJ reference segments. Only V-J combinations with frequency above 0.0001, covering 99% to 99.2% of repertoires, were analysed. The TCS score was defined as F50 (clonal expansion) divided by E x V (chaos), with BLOSUM62-based TCRdist calculated between CDR3 peptides within each V-J. Welch's t-statistics and random forest reduced 450 to 600 V-J features to 10 to 15, which were used in a naive Bayes classifier (R e1071). Sample size was not statistically predetermined, and investigators were not blinded to group allocation. The paper describes TCR Vbeta CDR3 sequencing of 120 to 150 peripheral blood samples, made up of 43 ophthalmopathy patients, around 73 hyperthyroidism patients and 17 progressor patients.

The receptor was derived from a man aged 40-49 years with Graves disease. Donor details come from another sample of the same person, matched by shared clones. The rearrangement joined TRBV20-1 to TRBJ1-5, with 12 central nucleotides matching TRBD1. This sample comprised peripheral blood mononuclear cells (PBMCs), obtained at new diagnosis, from a patient treated with antithyroid drugs. The DNA reads TGCAGTGCTAGAGGGGGGACAGGGGGCGCGGATCAGCCCCAGCATTTT. Its protein is CSARGGTGGADQPQHF.